This T cell receptor beta chain is from a study of cytomegalovirus exposure and HLA in healthy donors. 60 Vbeta and 13 Jbeta primers were used in PCR. The assay was immunoSEQ multiplex PCR, and TCRdb's table has in-frame clones only and misses some. The table records around 100,000 clones, around 76% of them present only once. Germline lookup yields CDR1 SNHLY and CDR2 FYNNEI. CDR3 length: 14 amino acids. Trimming left V 8 bases short and J 5 bases short, with 18 bases between. V gene TRBV2 combines with J gene TRBJ1-1; D is perhaps TRBD1 (6 bases). The clonotype was recovered from a woman aged 50 to 65 in good health and CMV-seropositive. The specimen sequenced was PBMCs. In DNA form, the CDR3 reads TGTGCCAGCTGTAAGGAACAGGGTAAAACTGAAGCTTTCTTT. Amino acids: CASCKEQGKTEAFF.